One sample yielded the 31 T cell receptor beta chains listed below, sequenced in a study of cytomegalovirus exposure and HLA in healthy donors. Primers: 60 Vbeta forward and 13 Jbeta reverse. Using immunoSEQ multiplex PCR, the repertoire was profiled, and TCRdb retains in-frame clones only, with some absent. The table has 90,000 to 150,000 clones, more than 80% seen once. The source material was PBMCs. The receptors come from a man aged 35-49 years in good health and CMV-seronegative.

There are a few counts of this clone. V gene TRBV6-1 combines with J gene TRBJ1-1; 7 bases are a match to TRBD1. The V gene end was trimmed by 4 bases and the J gene end by 7 bases; junction bases not matched to a gene: 12. Germline V gene lookup returns CDR1 MNHNS and CDR2 SASEGT. This CDR3 contains 15 residues. CDR3 nucleotide sequence: TGTGCCAGCAGTGGGGAGCCGGGACAGAGGATTGAAGCTTTCTTT. Its protein product is CASSGEPGQRIEAFF.

The rearrangement links TRBV6-6 to TRBJ1-4; the match to TRBD1 covers 9 bases. V gave up 10 bases and J gave up 8 bases; unmatched junction bases: 5. Germline loops: CDR1 MNHNY, CDR2 SVGAGI (reference sequence). The CDR3 sequence is 12 residues long. CDR3 nucleotide sequence: TGTGCCACCCGGACAGGGGACGAAAAACTGTTTTTT. Translating gives CATRTGDEKLFF.

The gene calls are TRBV5-1 and TRBJ1-6; D may be TRBD1 (6 bases). The CDR3 length is 18 residues. Germline V gene lookup returns CDR1 SGHRS and CDR2 YFSETQ. The ends were cut back, 0 bases at V and 0 bases at J, with 13 bases in the middle. This CDR3 reads CASSLEGTRSSYNSPLHF. In nucleotides, the CDR3 is TGCGCCAGCAGCTTGGAAGGGACACGCAGCTCCTATAATTCACCCCTCCACTTT.

The rearrangement uses TRBV19 and TRBJ1-5; tentatively, D is TRBD1 (6 bases). CDR1 and CDR2 (germline): LNHDA, SQIVND (reference sequence). The length of the CDR3 is 15 residues. With 2 bases removed from V and 2 bases from J, the gap between germline ends came to 10 bases. The CDR3 nucleotides read TGTGCCAGTAGTATACAACAGGGTGGCAATCAGCCCCAGCATTTT. Amino acids: CASSIQQGGNQPQHF.

As concerns this clone: The junction departs from the called germline gene at one end, perhaps through a read error. In DNA form, the CDR3 reads TGTGCCAGCAATGGACAGGTGATTTCCTCTGGGGCCAACGGCCTGACTTTC. Its translation is CASNGQVISSGANGLTF. V usage is TRBV6-4 and J usage is TRBJ2-6; 7 bases are a match to TRBD1. The germline V gene encodes CDR1 MRHNA and CDR2 SNTAGT. This CDR3 region has 17 residues.

The chain has TRBV28 and TRBJ1-5; TRBD1 matches at 7 bases. CDR1 is MDHEN and CDR2 is SYDVKM in the germline V gene. The CDR3 runs to 17 residues. The ends lost 3 bases at V and 0 bases at J; junction bases unmatched: 8. The CDR3 protein is CASSLVTGALSNQPQHF. The CDR3 coding sequence is TGTGCCAGCAGTTTGGTAACAGGGGCCCTTAGCAATCAGCCCCAGCATTTT.

This clone was found once. The chain couples TRBV18 to TRBJ2-2; 8 positions agree with TRBD2. CDR1 is KGHSH and CDR2 is LQKENI in the germline V gene. The ends lost 1 base at V and 7 bases at J; junction bases unmatched: 8. CDR3 length: 16 residues. This chain's CDR3 is CASSPRSGSRGGELFF. The DNA for the CDR3 is TGTGCCAGCTCACCACGGAGCGGGAGTCGTGGCGGGGAGCTGTTTTTT.

J is TRBJ1-5 and V is TRBV15, with TRBD1 matching over 9 bases. The CDR3 is 15 amino acids. With 4 bases clipped from V and 5 bases from J, the junction kept 6 bases outside the gene matches. CDR1 is LNHNV, CDR2 YYDKDF, per germline (reference sequence). The CDR3 is CATSITGGNHQPQHF. Written as DNA, the CDR3 is TGTGCCACCAGCATCACAGGGGGCAACCATCAGCCCCAGCATTTT.

The V gene is TRBV19, the J gene TRBJ2-1; 9 bases fit TRBD1. CDR1 and CDR2 (germline): LNHDA, SQIVND (reference sequence). The V segment lost 4 bases and the J segment 0 bases; nucleotides outside the gene matches: 4. The CDR3 has 16 residues. CDR3 DNA: TGTGCCAGTAGTACCCGGGGACAGGGCTCCTACAATGAGCAGTTCTTC. Translation gives CASSTRGQGSYNEQFF.

The DNA of the CDR3 is TGTGCCAGCAGCCACCTCGGACAGGACATACTATCCTACGAGCAGTACTTC. The encoded protein is CASSHLGQDILSYEQYF. V is TRBV7-6 and J is TRBJ2-7; 7 positions agree with TRBD1. V shed 5 bases, J shed 1 base, and the junction held 14 bases outside the gene matches. Germline values: CDR1 SGHVS, CDR2 FNYEAQ. The CDR3 extends over 17 amino acids.

This rearrangement joins TRBV7-3 to TRBJ2-1; D is ambiguous. Germline CDR1 and CDR2: SGHTA and FQGTGA. V dropped 5 bases and J dropped 0 bases, with 11 bases sitting between them. There are 15 residues in the CDR3. The CDR3 nucleotides read TGTGCCAGCAGCCTCGACCACAGCTCCTACAATGAGCAGTTCTTC. Its protein product is CASSLDHSSYNEQFF.

The chain carries TRBV6-6 and TRBJ1-2; D gene uncertain. CDR3 length: 13 amino acids. V dropped 2 bases and J dropped 0 bases, with 4 bases sitting between them. CDR1 is MNHNY and CDR2 is SVGAGI in the germline V gene (reference sequence). The CDR3 protein is CASSYSTNYGYTF. The CDR3 coding sequence is TGTGCCAGCAGTTACAGCACTAACTATGGCTACACCTTC.

V gene TRBV28 combines with J gene TRBJ2-1; TRBD2 matches 11 bases. J lost 4 bases, V lost 5 bases, and 4 bases had no gene match. CDR1 and CDR2 from the germline V gene are MDHEN and SYDVKM. The CDR3 sequence is 15 residues long. CDR3 in DNA: TGTGCCAGCAGTCAAACTAGCGGGAGTTACAATGAGCAGTTCTTC. This sequence encodes CASSQTSGSYNEQFF.

V is TRBV19 and J is TRBJ1-2; no clear D gene. This CDR3 contains 13 residues. CDR1 and CDR2 from the germline V gene are LNHDA and SQIVND (reference sequence). The V gene lost 5 bases and the J gene lost 8 bases, with 15 bases spanning the gap. The CDR3 region is CASSPTRTGGYTF. The CDR3 region has the DNA TGTGCCAGTAGTCCAACTCGGACGGGGGGCTACACCTTC.

This chain links TRBV28 with TRBJ1-5; 8 bases agree with TRBD1. The CDR3 sequence is 15 residues long. CDR1 and CDR2 (germline): MDHEN, SYDVKM. The V and J ends lost 8 bases and 4 bases, in that order; junction bases with no gene match: 10. CDR3 DNA sequence: TGTGCCAGCCACTCCAGGGGGCTTCTAAATCAGCCCCAGCATTTT. This gives the protein CASHSRGLLNQPQHF.

CDR3 sequence (DNA): TGTGCCAGCTCACCAACCAGGACAGAGAACACCGGGGAGCTGTTTTTT. It translates to CASSPTRTENTGELFF. The J gene is TRBJ2-2, the V gene TRBV18; the D gene is possibly TRBD1 (6 bases). Germline V gives CDR1 KGHSH, CDR2 LQKENI. Trimming cost V 2 bases and J 1 base, with 11 bases left between them. The CDR3 is made up of 16 amino acids. Drawing the rest from reference TRBV18 and TRBJ2-2, the complete variable domain is NAGVMQNPRHLVRRRGQEARLRCSPMKGHSHVYWYRQLPEEGLKFMVYLQKENIIDESGMPKERFSAEFPKEGPSILRIQQVVRGDSAAYFCASSPTRTENTGELFFGEGSRLTVL.

In this sample, this clone turned up once. V and J are TRBV28 and TRBJ2-1, with TRBD2 matching 9 bases. The CDR3 extends over 15 amino acids. Germline CDR1 is MDHEN and CDR2 is SYDVKM. The V and J ends lost 4 bases and 9 bases, in that order; junction bases with no gene match: 10. In DNA form, the CDR3 reads TGTGCCAGCAGTTGGGGTCTAGCGGGGTATGCTGAGCAGTTCTTC. Residues: CASSWGLAGYAEQFF.

V and J are TRBV4-3 and TRBJ2-2; D is undetermined. V dropped 0 bases and J dropped 2 bases, with 7 bases sitting between them. The CDR3 contains 15 residues. Germline V lookup: CDR1 LGHNA, CDR2 YSLEER. CDR3 in amino acids: CASSQEWRNTGELFF. For the CDR3, the DNA is TGCGCCAGCAGCCAAGAGTGGAGAAACACCGGGGAGCTGTTTTTT.

The rearrangement joins TRBV6-5 to TRBJ1-2; D is unresolved. The CDR3 runs 14 residues. Germline assignment: CDR1 MNHEY and CDR2 SVGAGI. Trimming removed 4 bases at V and 6 bases at J, with 15 bases between. CDR3 loop: CASSSGSFQDGYTF. As DNA, the CDR3 is TGTGCCAGCAGTTCCGGATCTTTTCAGGATGGCTACACCTTC.

This clone has a handful of counts. The rearrangement links TRBV18 to TRBJ2-3, with 12 bases matching TRBD1. Germline CDR1 is KGHSH and CDR2 is LQKENI. The CDR3 totals 17 residues. Trimming took 3 bases from V and 3 from J; bases not matched to a gene: 7. The CDR3 spells CASSPNPGQGATDTQYF. As DNA, the CDR3 is TGTGCCAGCTCACCCAATCCGGGACAGGGGGCAACAGATACGCAGTATTTT. The whole variable domain, remainder taken from reference TRBV18 and TRBJ2-3, is NAGVMQNPRHLVRRRGQEARLRCSPMKGHSHVYWYRQLPEEGLKFMVYLQKENIIDESGMPKERFSAEFPKEGPSILRIQQVVRGDSAAYFCASSPNPGQGATDTQYFGPGTRLTVL.

This clone is a singleton in its sample. The chain employs TRBV6-5 and TRBJ2-1, with TRBD2 identical over 7 bases. There are 15 residues in the CDR3. V lost 6 bases and J lost 0; bases outside the gene matches: 5. Germline V gives CDR1 MNHEY, CDR2 SVGAGI. The CDR3 sequence is CASRVAGSSYNEQFF. In DNA, the CDR3 is TGTGCCAGCAGGGTAGCGGGTAGCTCCTACAATGAGCAGTTCTTC.

This chain links TRBV5-6 with TRBJ1-3; D is uncertain. The germline gives CDR1 SGHDT, CDR2 YYEEEE. The V end lost 1 base, the J end lost 0 bases, and 8 bases lay between the germline ends. The CDR3 totals 15 residues. In DNA, the CDR3 is TGTGCCAGCAGCTTGCTGGGCCCCTCTGGAAACACCATATATTTT. Its translation is CASSLLGPSGNTIYF.

This chain connects TRBV2 to TRBJ1-1; D is unclear. In germline, CDR1 is SNHLY, CDR2 FYNNEI. This CDR3 contains 13 residues. V shed 1 base and J shed 6 bases, with 9 bases lying between them. CDR3 bases: TGTGCCAGCAGTGAAGAATATGTTTCTGAAGCTTTCTTT. As protein: CASSEEYVSEAFF. The whole variable domain, remainder taken from reference TRBV2 and TRBJ1-1, is EPEVTQTPSHQVTQMGQEVILRCVPISNHLYFYWYRQILGQKVEFLVSFYNNEISEKSEIFDDQFSVERPDGSNFTLKIRSTKLEDSAMYFCASSEEYVSEAFFGQGTRLTVV.

The rearrangement links TRBV6-5 to TRBJ1-1; a weak D match, TRBD1 (5 bases). Trimming removed 2 bases at V and 9 bases at J, with 16 bases between. CDR1 is MNHEY, CDR2 SVGAGI, per germline. The CDR3 spans 14 residues. DNA of the CDR3: TGTGCCAGCAGTTACAGGTATGGGGGGGAGAAAGCTTTCTTT. It yields the protein CASSYRYGGEKAFF.

The chain has TRBV15 and TRBJ2-3, with 7 bases that match TRBD1. The CDR3 spans 14 residues. Trimming took 4 bases from V and 1 from J; bases not matched to a gene: 2. Germline lookup yields CDR1 LNHNV and CDR2 YYDKDF (reference sequence). The CDR3 region is CATSTGGGTDTQYF. The DNA of the CDR3 is TGTGCCACCAGCACAGGGGGTGGCACAGATACGCAGTATTTT.

V and J are TRBV5-5 and TRBJ2-7; 8 positions agree with TRBD2. The CDR3 length is 16 residues. V lost 6 bases and J lost 4; bases outside the gene matches: 15. Germline CDR1 and CDR2: SGHKS and YYEKEE (reference sequence). CDR3: CASTPAGTSGFYEQYF. In DNA, the CDR3 is TGTGCCAGCACCCCGGCGGGAACTAGCGGTTTTTACGAGCAGTACTTC.

The genes are TRBV5-6 and TRBJ2-3; a possible D gene is TRBD2 (6 bases). Germline values: CDR1 SGHDT, CDR2 YYEEEE. This CDR3 is built from 15 residues. Trimming pared 2 bases from V and 5 bases from J, leaving 15 bases between. The CDR3 region is CASSFKGLRVDTQYF. DNA for the CDR3: TGTGCCAGCAGCTTTAAGGGACTCAGGGTAGATACGCAGTATTTT.

This clone occurred a few times. This chain joins TRBV11-1 and TRBJ2-7; D remains ambiguous. The V gene's germline CDR1 is SGHAT and CDR2 FQDESV (reference sequence). The CDR3 is 15 residues long. V lost 5 bases and J 1 base, leaving 15 bases between the germline ends. The DNA for the CDR3 is TGTGCCAGCAGCGCACGACAACTGTCTTCCTACGAGCAGTACTTC. This translates into CASSARQLSSYEQYF.

A remark on this clone: Other DNA sequences within the sample encode an identical CDR3. J is TRBJ2-5 and V is TRBV7-2; weak D call: TRBD1 (6 bases). Germline V gene lookup returns CDR1 SGHTA and CDR2 FQGNSA. V dropped 5 bases and J dropped 3 bases, with 13 bases sitting between them. The CDR3 length is 14 residues. For the CDR3, the DNA is TGTGCCAGCAGCCAGACAGGCGAGAAAGAGACCCAGTACTTC. It translates to CASSQTGEKETQYF.

The chain carries TRBV2 and TRBJ1-5; 7 nucleotides match TRBD1. Trimming removed 8 bases from V and 4 bases from J; junction bases left unmatched: 5. The germline CDR1 and CDR2 sequences are SNHLY and FYNNEI. This CDR3 comprises 13 residues. The CDR3 loop reads CASRQGLNQPQHF. CDR3 coding DNA: TGTGCCAGCCGACAGGGCCTTAATCAGCCCCAGCATTTT.

The chain joins TRBV30 to TRBJ2-5, with D possibly matching TRBD2 (7 bases). The CDR3 sequence is 15 residues long. The germline gives CDR1 GTSNPN, CDR2 SVGIG (reference sequence). The V gene lost 6 bases and the J gene lost 5 bases, with 22 bases spanning the gap. CDR3 nucleotides: TGTGCCTGTGAACTCTCGGGGGGCCCCAGGGAGACCCAGTACTTC. Amino acid sequence: CACELSGGPRETQYF. Full variable domain (outside the CDR3, taken from reference TRBV30 and TRBJ2-5): SQTIHQWPATLVQPVGSPLSLECTVEGTSNPNLYWYRQAAGRGLQLLFYSVGIGQISSEVPQNLSASRPQDRQFILSSKKLLLSDSGFYLCACELSGGPRETQYFGPGTRLLVL.